This T cell receptor beta chain emerged from a study of tissue T cells after allogeneic stem cell transplantation. The protocol was immunoSEQ multiplex PCR, while the TCRdb copy is restricted to in-frame clones and leaves out a portion. The sample includes 5,600 or so clones, approximately 30% of them seen just once. Trimming shortened V by 6 bases and J by 7 bases, and 10 bases separated the two germline ends. This CDR3 is 11 amino acids long. Germline V gene sequence: CDR1 KGHPV, CDR2 FQNQEV (reference sequence). With respect to this clone: What it binds is not known. Gene names denote mouse genes. The read stops 1 residue short of the end of the CDR3; the missing end is completed from the germline J gene.

As to time point: mouse harvest day 14 after allogeneic transplant. Each mouse received 10^7 T-cell-depleted marrow cells plus 10^6 splenic CD5+ T cells by tail vein. Notes on the study in general: Within patients, tissue anatomy strongly shaped TCR repertoire composition.

Source material: skin. The TCR sequence derives from a female BALB/c mouse given C57BL/6 T cells with graft-versus-host disease after an allogeneic hematopoietic cell transplant. V gene TRBV26 combines with J gene TRBJ2-7; perhaps TRBD2 as D (5 bases). CDR3 DNA (partial): TGTGCCAGCAGCCGTATGGGGGAACAGTAC. This encodes CASSRMGEQY. The whole CDR3 is CASSRMGEQYF.